The entry below gives a single T cell receptor (beta chain) sequence along with its context. The germline gives CDR1 ENHRY, CDR2 SYGVKD. The CDR3 length is 13 residues. J gave up 5 bases and V 6 bases, and 6 bases lay outside the gene matches. Methods used by the authors: Reference gene primer amplification gave estimated nucleated cell counts. The repertoire was sequenced with immunoSEQ multiplex PCR; TCRdb's copy has only in-frame clones and lacks some. That table furnishes V, J and clone size, whereas the DNA furnished D and trimming. The sample holds about 180,000 clones, roughly 88% seen once. These data originate in a study of blood T cell repertoires in COVID-19. Looking at the study overall: From the United States, Italy and Spain came samples of acute and convalescent COVID-19.

The sequenced sample consisted of peripheral blood. The chain joins TRBV10-3 to TRBJ1-1; 7 bases match TRBD1. The sequence came from a woman younger than 45 with acute or convalescent COVID-19. The CDR3 DNA is TGTGCCATCAGCCAAGACAGGGTAACTGAAGCTTTCTTT. Amino acid sequence: CAISQDRVTEAFF.